This T cell receptor (beta chain) was profiled in a study of response to subunit inactivated influenza vaccine. General study points: A suggestion made by the authors is that each seasonal influenza vaccination recruits few new T cells.

Germline CDR1 and CDR2: DFQATT and SNEGSKA (reference sequence). The CDR3 covers 11 residues. A word on this clonotype: The target antigen is unknown. One end of the junction is discordant with germline, which a read error may explain.

TCRdb re-analysed the RT-PCR reads in MiXCR, keeping a single row per CDR3 protein. Among 450,000 to 700,000 distinct CDR3 sequences, 12% to 15% were seen once, and the ten largest hold 11%. The TCR originated in a man aged 45-60 years who received an inactivated influenza vaccine. The sample consisted of PBMCs from blood, taken about 11 days after vaccination. The rearrangement links TRBV20-1 to TRBJ2-5, with 7 bases aligning to TRBD2. CDR3 residues: CSAKVWEGPDF. Written as DNA, the CDR3 is TGCAGTGCTAAAGTCTGGGAGGGCCCTGACTTC.